These T cell receptor beta chains were read from a single sample in a study of Ad26.COV2.S vaccination and SARS-CoV-2 variants. Profiled with immunoSEQ multiplex PCR; TCRdb holds only in-frame clones, not every one. The sample includes about 680,000 clones, roughly 90% of them seen just once. The specimen comprised peripheral blood, sampled in a trial of Ad26.COV2.S vaccine versus placebo. These receptor sequences come from a person aged 18-60 years who received the Ad26.COV2.S COVID-19 vaccine or a placebo. Each CDR3 is given with its conserved first and last residue. D genes are given only for firm matches. Expanded clones are given a class, and other clones once, few, many or no size at all.

d_gene,v_gene,abundance,j_gene,len,CDR3aa,CDR3nt
TRBD1,TRBV7-2,few,TRBJ1-2,13,CASPEGRQGGYTF,TGTGCCAGCCCCGAAGGCCGACAGGGTGGCTACACCTTC
-,TRBV12-3/TRBV12-4,-,TRBJ2-5,11,CASSPDRTQYF,TGTGCCAGCAGTCCCGACAGGACCCAGTACTTC
-,TRBV7-9,once,TRBJ2-7,14,CASSLAGEAYEQYF,TGTGCCAGCAGCTTAGCGGGAGAGGCCTACGAGCAGTACTTC
-,TRBV6-5,-,TRBJ2-7,14,CASSRDLSLYEQYF,TGTGCCAGCAGTCGAGACTTATCCCTCTACGAGCAGTACTTC
-,TRBV6-2/TRBV6-3,-,TRBJ1-2,14,CASSQGQFNYGYTF,TGTGCCAGCAGCCAAGGACAGTTTAACTATGGCTACACCTTC
-,TRBV9,once,TRBJ1-1,15,CASSVGGGSGTEAFF,TGTGCCAGCAGCGTAGGGGGCGGATCTGGGACTGAAGCTTTCTTT
TRBD1,TRBV5-1,-,TRBJ2-7,15,CASRAGTVTSYEQYF,TGCGCCAGCAGAGCCGGGACAGTTACTTCCTACGAGCAGTACTTC
-,TRBV18,-,TRBJ2-7,13,CASSPASAYEQYF,TGTGCCAGCTCACCGGCTAGTGCCTACGAGCAGTACTTC
-,TRBV27,once,TRBJ2-5,13,CASSNRGRETQYF,TGTGCCAGCAGTAACCGAGGGCGAGAGACCCAGTACTTC
TRBD1,TRBV6-6,-,TRBJ2-7,16,CASRDEGQGNSYEQYF,TGTGCCAGCAGGGACGAGGGACAGGGGAACTCCTACGAGCAGTACTTC
TRBD1,TRBV7-2,-,TRBJ1-3,15,CASSNQGVGGNTIYF,TGTGCCAGCAGCAACCAGGGGGTGGGAGGTAACACCATATATTTT
-,TRBV18,few,TRBJ2-7,12,CASSPREGMKYF,TGTGCCAGCTCACCACGAGAGGGGATGAAGTACTTC
-,TRBV6-2/TRBV6-3,-,TRBJ1-5,13,CASSPGVAQPQHF,TGTGCCAGCAGTCCAGGGGTGGCTCAGCCCCAGCATTTT
-,TRBV4-3,-,TRBJ2-1,13,CASSHRTYNEQFF,TGCGCCAGCAGCCATCGGACCTACAATGAGCAGTTCTTC
-,TRBV7-9,-,TRBJ1-1,15,CASLDRTKLNTEAFF,TGTGCCAGCCTGGACAGAACCAAATTGAACACTGAAGCTTTCTTT
-,TRBV12-2,-,TRBJ2-1,14,CASRFTGVRNEQFF,TGTGCAAGTCGCTTTACAGGGGTCAGGAATGAGCAGTTCTTC
-,TRBV3-1/TRBV3-2,-,TRBJ1-4,16,CASSQAAPGLSEKLFF,TGTGCCAGCAGCCAGGCAGCTCCGGGCCTCAGTGAAAAACTGTTTTTT
-,TRBV5-6,-,TRBJ1-2,14,CASSLRYRSYGYTF,TGTGCCAGCAGCTTGCGGTACAGATCCTATGGCTACACCTTC
-,TRBV27,-,TRBJ1-6,14,CASSPQEHNSPLHF,TGTGCCAGCAGTCCACAGGAACACAATTCACCCCTCCACTTT
-,TRBV4-2,-,TRBJ2-2,15,CASSQDRAVSGELFF,TGTGCCAGCAGCCAAGATCGGGCCGTCTCCGGGGAGCTGTTTTTT
-,TRBV7-9,few,TRBJ1-1,14,CASYNSTGNTEAFF,TGTGCCAGCTATAACTCCACAGGTAACACTGAAGCTTTCTTT
-,TRBV7-9,-,TRBJ2-3,15,CASSERGEYTDTQYF,TGTGCCAGCAGCGAACGCGGGGAATACACAGATACGCAGTATTTT
-,TRBV5-4,-,TRBJ1-5,13,CASSLDHTQPQHF,TGTGCCAGCAGCTTGGATCATACTCAGCCCCAGCATTTT
-,TRBV18,-,TRBJ2-7,13,CASSRTTSYEQYF,TGTGCCAGCTCCCGGACTACCTCCTACGAGCAGTACTTC
TRBD1,TRBV6-6,few,TRBJ1-2,13,CASSLQGARGYTF,TGTGCCAGCAGCCTCCAGGGGGCGCGAGGCTACACCTTC
-,TRBV29-1,-,TRBJ2-7,14,CSVELERSSYEQYF,TGCAGCGTTGAGTTAGAGCGGAGCTCCTACGAGCAGTACTTC
-,TRBV29-1,-,TRBJ2-3,13,CSVESGVGDTQYF,TGCAGCGTTGAAAGTGGAGTTGGAGATACGCAGTATTTT
-,TRBV19,-,TRBJ2-1,12,CASSIGGNEQFF,TGTGCCAGTAGTATAGGAGGCAATGAGCAGTTCTTC
-,TRBV5-1,-,TRBJ2-1,12,CASSPGYNEQFF,TGCGCCAGCAGCCCAGGATACAATGAGCAGTTCTTC
TRBD1,TRBV7-2,-,TRBJ1-6,15,CASSWDRVSRSPLHF,TGTGCCAGCAGCTGGGACAGGGTTTCAAGGTCACCCCTCCACTTT
-,TRBV6-5,-,TRBJ1-2,15,CASSRSQTPNYGYTF,TGTGCCAGCAGCCGGTCTCAGACTCCTAACTATGGCTACACCTTC
TRBD1,TRBV2,-,TRBJ1-4,15,CASIPRTGGNEKLFF,TGTGCCAGCATACCTCGGACAGGGGGAAATGAAAAACTGTTTTTT
-,TRBV16,-,TRBJ2-7,14,CASSRQGADYEQYF,TGTGCCAGCAGCCGTCAAGGGGCCGACTACGAGCAGTACTTC
-,TRBV11-2,-,TRBJ1-1,14,CASSLDVGNTEAFF,TGTGCCAGCAGCTTAGACGTGGGGAACACTGAAGCTTTCTTT
-,TRBV6-2/TRBV6-3,-,TRBJ2-2,16,CASSSPRTTHTGELFF,TGTGCCAGCAGTTCCCCCCGGACAACCCACACCGGGGAGCTGTTTTTT
TRBD2,TRBV5-1,-,TRBJ2-1,15,CASSRLSGGDNEQFF,TGCGCCAGCAGCCGGCTGAGCGGGGGGGACAATGAGCAGTTCTTC
TRBD1,TRBV30,-,TRBJ1-2,15,CAWSVPRQGVNGYTF,TGTGCCTGGAGCGTCCCGAGGCAGGGGGTAAATGGCTACACCTTC
-,TRBV10-3,-,TRBJ1-2,14,CAISEGLGSHGYTF,TGTGCCATCAGTGAGGGGTTGGGTTCGCATGGCTACACCTTC
-,TRBV6-5,once,TRBJ2-5,14,CASSSSNQPGTQYF,TGTGCCAGCAGTTCCTCAAATCAGCCAGGAACCCAGTACTTC
TRBD2,TRBV4-2,-,TRBJ2-1,15,CASSQRTSGNYEQFF,TGTGCCAGCAGCCAAAGGACTAGCGGGAATTATGAGCAGTTCTTC
-,TRBV19,-,TRBJ2-2,14,CATRPDPNTGELFF,TGTGCCACCCGTCCGGATCCGAACACCGGGGAGCTGTTTTTT
-,TRBV15,-,TRBJ2-7,15,CATSREAQGAYEQYF,TGTGCCACCAGCAGAGAGGCGCAGGGAGCCTACGAGCAGTACTTC
-,TRBV30,-,TRBJ1-2,13,CAWAGVRSYGYTF,TGTGCCTGGGCAGGGGTAAGGAGCTATGGCTACACCTTC
-,TRBV14,-,TRBJ1-3,17,CASSQDTGTNSGNTIYF,TGTGCCAGCAGCCAGGACACCGGGACCAACTCTGGAAACACCATATATTTT
TRBD1,TRBV7-3,-,TRBJ1-3,17,CASSLTGHRDRRNTIYF,TGTGCCAGCAGCTTAACTGGCCACCGGGACAGAAGAAACACCATATATTTT
-,TRBV10-3,-,TRBJ2-1,11,CAIALGNEQFF,TGTGCCATCGCACTGGGAAATGAGCAGTTCTTC
-,TRBV4-2,-,TRBJ2-3,19,CASAPLYMLGHSSTDTQYF,TGTGCCAGCGCCCCCCTTTATATGTTGGGTCACTCTAGCACAGATACGCAGTATTTT
TRBD1,TRBV7-9,-,TRBJ2-3,14,CASSPGQGADTQYF,TGTGCCAGCAGCCCAGGACAGGGGGCCGATACGCAGTATTTT
-,TRBV2,-,TRBJ1-2,14,CASSDRASYYGYTF,TGTGCCAGCAGTGACAGGGCATCTTACTATGGCTACACCTTC
TRBD2,TRBV7-2,-,TRBJ2-1,15,CASSARLAGAHEQFF,TGTGCCAGCAGCGCACGACTAGCGGGAGCCCATGAGCAGTTCTTC
-,TRBV18,once,TRBJ2-7,13,CASSPDGSYEQYF,TGTGCCAGCTCACCGGACGGTTCCTACGAGCAGTACTTC
TRBD2,TRBV27,-,TRBJ2-2,17,CASSLARLAANTGELFF,TGTGCCAGCAGTTTAGCCCGACTAGCGGCAAACACCGGGGAGCTGTTTTTT
-,TRBV5-1,-,TRBJ2-7,16,CASSLAAGSLSYEQYF,TGCGCCAGCAGCTTGGCCGCCGGTTCTCTCTCCTACGAGCAGTACTTC
TRBD2,TRBV7-3,-,TRBJ2-1,16,CASSLVAGKTYNEQFF,TGTGCCAGCAGCTTAGTAGCGGGTAAGACCTACAATGAGCAGTTCTTC
TRBD1,TRBV24-1,-,TRBJ1-4,15,CATSDVRTGSEKLFF,TGTGCCACCAGTGATGTGAGGACAGGGTCTGAAAAACTGTTTTTT
TRBD1,TRBV4-1,-,TRBJ1-4,15,CASSATGTGYEKLFF,TGCGCCAGCAGCGCTACCGGGACAGGATACGAAAAACTGTTTTTT
-,TRBV5-1,-,TRBJ1-1,14,CASSPLDGNTEAFF,TGCGCCAGCAGCCCCCTGGACGGGAACACTGAAGCTTTCTTT
TRBD2,TRBV7-6,-,TRBJ2-3,15,CASSLIGLEADTQYF,TGTGCCAGCAGCTTAATCGGACTAGAGGCAGATACGCAGTATTTT
-,TRBV6-5,-,TRBJ1-1,12,CASRSRLTEAFF,TGTGCCAGCCGGAGCCGACTTACTGAAGCTTTCTTT